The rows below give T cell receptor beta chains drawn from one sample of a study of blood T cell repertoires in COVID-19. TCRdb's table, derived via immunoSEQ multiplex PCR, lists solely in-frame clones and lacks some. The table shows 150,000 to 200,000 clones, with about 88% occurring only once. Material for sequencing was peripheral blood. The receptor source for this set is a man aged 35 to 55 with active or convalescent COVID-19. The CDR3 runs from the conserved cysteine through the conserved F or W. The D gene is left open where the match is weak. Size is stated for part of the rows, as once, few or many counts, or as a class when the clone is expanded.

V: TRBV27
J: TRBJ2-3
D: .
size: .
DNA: TGTGCCAGCAGTTTGATGCAGGGGGGTATCGATACGCAGTATTTT
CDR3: CASSLMQGGIDTQYF

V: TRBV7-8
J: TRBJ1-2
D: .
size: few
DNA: TGTGCCAGCAGCTTAGATCAGGGAAGGCGCGGCTACACCTTC
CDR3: CASSLDQGRRGYTF

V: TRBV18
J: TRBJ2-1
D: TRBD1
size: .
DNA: TGTGCCAGCTCACCACCGATGGGGACAGGAGCCTACAATGAGCAGTTCTTC
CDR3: CASSPPMGTGAYNEQFF

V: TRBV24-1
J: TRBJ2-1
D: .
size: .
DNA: TGTGCCACCGGCGGGGCACATGAGCAGTTCTTC
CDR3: CATGGAHEQFF

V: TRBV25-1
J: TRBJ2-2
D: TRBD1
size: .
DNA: TGTGCCAGCAGTGACCGGGACAGTTACACCGGGGAGCTGTTTTTT
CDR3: CASSDRDSYTGELFF

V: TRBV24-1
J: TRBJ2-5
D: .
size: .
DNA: TGTGCCACCAGTGATCCGAGTCTTGAGGGAGAGACCCAGTACTTC
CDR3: CATSDPSLEGETQYF

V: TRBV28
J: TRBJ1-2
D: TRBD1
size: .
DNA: TGTGCCAGCAGTTTACCCGGACAGGCTAACTATGGCTACACCTTC
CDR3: CASSLPGQANYGYTF

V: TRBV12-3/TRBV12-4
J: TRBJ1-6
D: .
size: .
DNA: TGTGCCAGCAGTTTACAGGGTTACTCACCCCTCCACTTT
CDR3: CASSLQGYSPLHF

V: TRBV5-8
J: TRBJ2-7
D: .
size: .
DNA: TGTGCCAGCAGCTTCGCAGGCCCTTCCAGCCGTGCGTTC
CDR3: CASSFAGPSSRAF

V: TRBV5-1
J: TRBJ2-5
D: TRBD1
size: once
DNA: TGCGCCAGCAGCTACATACAGACAGGGATCGGGGAGACCCAGTACTTC
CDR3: CASSYIQTGIGETQYF

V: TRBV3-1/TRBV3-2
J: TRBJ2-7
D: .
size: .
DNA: TGTGCCAGCAGCTCACCGACAGGCTCCTACGAGCAGTACTTC
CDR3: CASSSPTGSYEQYF

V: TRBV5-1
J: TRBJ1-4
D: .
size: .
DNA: TGCGCCAGCAGCTTGACAGGGTTTTCGAATGAAAAACTGTTTTTT
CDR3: CASSLTGFSNEKLFF

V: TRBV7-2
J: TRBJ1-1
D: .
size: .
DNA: TGTGCCAGCAGCTCGACAGGTCTCACTGAAGCTTTCTTT
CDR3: CASSSTGLTEAFF

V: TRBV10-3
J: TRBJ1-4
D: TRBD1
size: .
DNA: TGTGCCATCAGTGGGGACAGCAATGAAAAACTGTTTTTT
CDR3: CAISGDSNEKLFF

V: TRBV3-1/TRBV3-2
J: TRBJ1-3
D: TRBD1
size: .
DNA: TGTGCCAGCAGCCCCCAACCTCGACAGGGGTTCTTCCCTGGAAACACCATATATTTT
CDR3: CASSPQPRQGFFPGNTIYF

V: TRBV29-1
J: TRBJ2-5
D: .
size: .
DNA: TGCGGGGGGGCGGGGCAAGAGACCCAGTACTTC
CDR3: CGGAGQETQYF

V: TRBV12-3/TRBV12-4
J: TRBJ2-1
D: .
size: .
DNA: TGTGCCAGCAGCCCTAGGGAGTACAATGAGCAGTTCTTC
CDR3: CASSPREYNEQFF

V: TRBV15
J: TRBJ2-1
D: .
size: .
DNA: TGTGCCACCAGCAGAGATCTAATTACTAGCCGGAATGAGCAGTTCTTC
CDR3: CATSRDLITSRNEQFF

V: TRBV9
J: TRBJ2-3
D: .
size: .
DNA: TGTGCCAGCAGCGTAGAGGAGTTCGGGGGAAGCACAGATACGCAGTATTTT
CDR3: CASSVEEFGGSTDTQYF

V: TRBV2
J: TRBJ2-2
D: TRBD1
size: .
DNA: TGTGCCAGCAGCCCGACAGGGGAGGCCGGGGAGCTGTTTTTT
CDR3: CASSPTGEAGELFF

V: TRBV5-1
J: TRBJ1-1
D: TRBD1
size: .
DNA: TGCGCCAGCAGTTTTGGACAGGGGAACACTGAAGCTTTCTTT
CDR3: CASSFGQGNTEAFF

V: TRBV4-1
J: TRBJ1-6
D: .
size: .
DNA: TGCGCCAGCAGCCAGGCCGCCAATTCACCCCTCCACTTT
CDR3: CASSQAANSPLHF

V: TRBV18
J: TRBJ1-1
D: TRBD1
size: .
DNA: TGTGCCAGCTCACCACAGGACAGGGACGCTTTCTTT
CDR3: CASSPQDRDAFF

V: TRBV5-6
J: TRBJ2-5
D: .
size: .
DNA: TGTGCCAGCAGCTTTAGCGTGACCCAGTACTTC
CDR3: CASSFSVTQYF

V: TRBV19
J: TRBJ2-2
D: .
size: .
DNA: TGTGCCAGTACCCCACTATTCGGGCGAGTCCGGGGCACCGGGGAGCTGTTTTTT
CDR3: CASTPLFGRVRGTGELFF

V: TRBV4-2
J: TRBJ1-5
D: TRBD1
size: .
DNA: TGTGCCAGCAGCCAGTATAGACAGGGGGCTAGGAGCAATCAGCCCCAGCATTTT
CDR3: CASSQYRQGARSNQPQHF

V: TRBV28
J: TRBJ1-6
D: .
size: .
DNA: TGTGCCAGCAAGGAGTCCTATAATTCACCCCTCCACTTT
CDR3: CASKESYNSPLHF

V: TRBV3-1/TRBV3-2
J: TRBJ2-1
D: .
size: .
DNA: TGTGCCAGCAGCCACAGGGTAGGGGAGCAGTTCTTC
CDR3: CASSHRVGEQFF

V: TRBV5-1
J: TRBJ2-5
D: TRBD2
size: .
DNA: TGCGCCAGCAGCGTGGGACTAGATGGAGAGACCCAGTACTTC
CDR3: CASSVGLDGETQYF

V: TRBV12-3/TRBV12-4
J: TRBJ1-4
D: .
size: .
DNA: TGTGCCAGCCGGGCCACAGGGTGGGAAAAACTGTTTTTT
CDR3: CASRATGWEKLFF

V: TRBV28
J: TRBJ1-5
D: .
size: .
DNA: TGTGCCAGCAGTCCCCAGGGAGGCGGCAATCAGCCCCAGCATTTT
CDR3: CASSPQGGGNQPQHF

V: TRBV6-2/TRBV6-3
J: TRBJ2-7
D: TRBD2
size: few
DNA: TGTGCCAGCACCCCGACTAGCTCCCGCGAGCAGTACTTC
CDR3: CASTPTSSREQYF

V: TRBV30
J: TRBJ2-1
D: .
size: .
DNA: TGTGCCTGGAGTGTACAGGGCCGACGAGAGCAGTTCTTC
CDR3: CAWSVQGRREQFF

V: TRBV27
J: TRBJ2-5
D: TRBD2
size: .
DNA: TGTGCCAGCAGAAGCGGGGATGCTTGGGAGACCCAGTACTTC
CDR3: CASRSGDAWETQYF

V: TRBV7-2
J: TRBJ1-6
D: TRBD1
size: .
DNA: TGTGCCAGCAGCCCAAGGGACAGGGAAGTATGGAATTCACCCCTCCACTTT
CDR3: CASSPRDREVWNSPLHF

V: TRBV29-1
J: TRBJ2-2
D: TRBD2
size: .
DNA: TGCAGCGTTCGGACTAGCGGGGGGACTACCGGGGAGCTGTTTTTT
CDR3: CSVRTSGGTTGELFF

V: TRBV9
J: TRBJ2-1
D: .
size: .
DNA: TGTGCCAGCAGCGTAGAAGAAGGGAGGAATTATGAGCAGTTCTTC
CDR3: CASSVEEGRNYEQFF

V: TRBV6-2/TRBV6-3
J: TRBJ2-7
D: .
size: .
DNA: TGTGCCAGCAGCATGGGAGGATCCCCCTACGAGCAGTACTTC
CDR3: CASSMGGSPYEQYF

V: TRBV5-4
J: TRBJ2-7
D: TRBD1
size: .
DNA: TGTGCCAGCAGCTTGGCCGGGACAGGGGGAAACTACGAGCAGTACTTC
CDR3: CASSLAGTGGNYEQYF

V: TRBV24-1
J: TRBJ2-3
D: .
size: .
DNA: TGTGCCACCAGTGCTGGGGGGACAGATACGCAGTATTTT
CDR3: CATSAGGTDTQYF

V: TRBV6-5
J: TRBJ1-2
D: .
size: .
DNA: TGTGCCAGCAGATCCACCACGGACTATGGCTACACCTTC
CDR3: CASRSTTDYGYTF

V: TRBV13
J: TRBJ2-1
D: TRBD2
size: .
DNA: TGTGCCATTTCTGGACTAGCTGGTTCCTACAATGAGCAGTTCTTC
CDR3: CAISGLAGSYNEQFF

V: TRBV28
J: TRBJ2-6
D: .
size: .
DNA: TGTGCCAGCAGTAGTCAGGGTGCTGGGGCCAACGTCCTGACTTTC
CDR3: CASSSQGAGANVLTF

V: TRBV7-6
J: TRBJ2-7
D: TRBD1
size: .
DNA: TGTGCCAGCAGCTTAGAGGGACAGTATGGGGAGCAGTACTTC
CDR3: CASSLEGQYGEQYF

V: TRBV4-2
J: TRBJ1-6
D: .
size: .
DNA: TGTGCCAGCAGCCAAGATACAGGGCCCAATTCACCCCTCCACTTT
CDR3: CASSQDTGPNSPLHF

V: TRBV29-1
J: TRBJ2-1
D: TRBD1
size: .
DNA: TGCAGCGTTCGGGGACAGGGGGCTCGCGAGCAGTTCTTC
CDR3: CSVRGQGAREQFF

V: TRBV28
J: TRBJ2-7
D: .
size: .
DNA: TGTGCCAGCAGTTTGTGGCAGGGGAACGAGCAGTACTTC
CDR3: CASSLWQGNEQYF

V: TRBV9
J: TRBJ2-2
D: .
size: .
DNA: TGTGCCAGCAGCGCACCTGAACAGGGTGATACCGGGGAGCTGTTTTTT
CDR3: CASSAPEQGDTGELFF

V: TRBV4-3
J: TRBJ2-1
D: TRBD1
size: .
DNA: TGCGCCAGCAGCCAAGATGGACAGGACAATGAGCAGTTCTTC
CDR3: CASSQDGQDNEQFF

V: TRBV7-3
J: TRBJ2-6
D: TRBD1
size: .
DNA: TGTGCCAGCAGCTTAGGGGTCGGTGGGGGACAGGGTTTCTCTGGGGCCAACGTCCTGACTTTC
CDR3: CASSLGVGGGQGFSGANVLTF

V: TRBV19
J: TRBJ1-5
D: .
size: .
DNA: TGTGCCAGTAGAACCCTCGACAGGAGTAATCAGCCCCAGCATTTT
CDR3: CASRTLDRSNQPQHF